This TCR beta chain originates from a study of blood T cell repertoires in COVID-19. Study-level information: Both acute and convalescent COVID-19 samples were obtained from the United States, Italy and Spain. Sources were T cells, B-cell-depleted T cells, or PBMCs; the material itself was cDNA or gDNA.

Trimming left V 7 bases short and J 1 base short, with 7 bases between. The CDR3 spans 12 residues. From germline, CDR1 is SNHLY and CDR2 FYNNEI. This clone has a handful of counts. Using immunoSEQ multiplex PCR, the repertoire was profiled, and TCRdb retains in-frame clones only, with some absent. The sample includes 200,000 to 250,000 clones, roughly 84% of them seen just once. The sample consisted of peripheral blood. This clonotype originated in a woman aged 55-70 years who had recovered from COVID-19. The chain combines TRBV2 with TRBJ1-2; D gene ambiguous. The CDR3 sequence is CASTTNNYGYTF. The CDR3 coding sequence is TGTGCCAGCACCACAAATAACTATGGCTACACCTTC. The variable domain in full, with the rest retrieved from reference TRBV2 and TRBJ1-2, is EPEVTQTPSHQVTQMGQEVILRCVPISNHLYFYWYRQILGQKVEFLVSFYNNEISEKSEIFDDQFSVERPDGSNFTLKIRSTKLEDSAMYFCASTTNNYGYTFGSGTRLTVV.